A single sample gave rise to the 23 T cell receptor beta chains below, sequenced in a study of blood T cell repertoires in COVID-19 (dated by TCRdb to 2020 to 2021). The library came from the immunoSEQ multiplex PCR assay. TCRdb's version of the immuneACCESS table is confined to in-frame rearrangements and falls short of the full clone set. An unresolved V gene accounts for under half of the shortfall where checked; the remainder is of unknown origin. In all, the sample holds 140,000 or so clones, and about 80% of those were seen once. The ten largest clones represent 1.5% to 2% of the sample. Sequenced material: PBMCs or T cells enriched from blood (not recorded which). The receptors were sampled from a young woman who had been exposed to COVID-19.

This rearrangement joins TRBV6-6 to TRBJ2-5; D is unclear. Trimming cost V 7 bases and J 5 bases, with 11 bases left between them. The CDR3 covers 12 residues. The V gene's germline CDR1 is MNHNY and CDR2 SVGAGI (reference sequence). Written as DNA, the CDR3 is TGTGCCAGCAATGGTGGTGCGGAGACCCAGTACTTC. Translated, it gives CASNGGAETQYF.

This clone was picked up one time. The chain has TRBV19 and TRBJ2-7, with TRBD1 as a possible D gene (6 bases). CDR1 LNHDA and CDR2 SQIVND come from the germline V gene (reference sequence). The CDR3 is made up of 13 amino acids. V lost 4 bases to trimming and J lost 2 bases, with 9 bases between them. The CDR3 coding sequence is TGTGCCAGTAGTAGGGACACAGCCTACGAGCAGTACTTC. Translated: CASSRDTAYEQYF.

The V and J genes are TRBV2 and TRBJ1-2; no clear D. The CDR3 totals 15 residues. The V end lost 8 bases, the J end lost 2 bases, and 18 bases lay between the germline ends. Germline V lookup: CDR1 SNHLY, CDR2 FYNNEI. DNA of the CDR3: TGTGCCAGCGGGTCGGGTCCAGCCCCAAACTATGGCTACACCTTC. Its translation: CASGSGPAPNYGYTF.

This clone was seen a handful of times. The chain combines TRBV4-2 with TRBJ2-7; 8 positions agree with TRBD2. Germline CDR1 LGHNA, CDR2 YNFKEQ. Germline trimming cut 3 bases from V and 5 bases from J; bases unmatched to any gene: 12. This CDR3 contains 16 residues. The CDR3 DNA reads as TGTGCCAGCAGCCATGGACATAGCGGGAAACTGAACGAGCAGTACTTC. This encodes CASSHGHSGKLNEQYF.

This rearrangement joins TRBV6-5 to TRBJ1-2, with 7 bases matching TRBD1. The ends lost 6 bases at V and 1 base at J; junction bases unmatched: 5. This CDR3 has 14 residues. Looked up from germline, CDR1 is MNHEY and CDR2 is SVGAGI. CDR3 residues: CASSLDRFNYGYTF. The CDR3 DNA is TGTGCCAGCAGCTTGGACAGGTTTAACTATGGCTACACCTTC.

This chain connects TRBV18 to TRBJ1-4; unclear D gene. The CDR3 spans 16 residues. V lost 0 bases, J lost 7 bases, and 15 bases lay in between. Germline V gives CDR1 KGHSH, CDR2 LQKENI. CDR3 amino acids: CASSPPRRAQVEKLFF. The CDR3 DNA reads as TGTGCCAGCTCACCACCTCGGCGGGCCCAGGTTGAAAAACTGTTTTTT.

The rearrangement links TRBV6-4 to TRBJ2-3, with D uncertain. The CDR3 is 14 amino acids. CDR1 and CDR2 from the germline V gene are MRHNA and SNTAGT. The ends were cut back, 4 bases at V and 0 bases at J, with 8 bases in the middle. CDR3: CASSVSRSTDTQYF. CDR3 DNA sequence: TGTGCCAGCAGTGTCTCGAGGAGCACAGATACGCAGTATTTT.

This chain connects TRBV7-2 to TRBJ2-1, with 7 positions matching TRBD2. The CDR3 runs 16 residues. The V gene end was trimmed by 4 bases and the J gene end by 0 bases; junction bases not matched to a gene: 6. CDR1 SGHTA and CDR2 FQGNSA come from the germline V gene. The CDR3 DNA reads TGTGCCAGCAGCTCAAGGGGCGGGAGCTCCTACAATGAGCAGTTCTTC. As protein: CASSSRGGSSYNEQFF.

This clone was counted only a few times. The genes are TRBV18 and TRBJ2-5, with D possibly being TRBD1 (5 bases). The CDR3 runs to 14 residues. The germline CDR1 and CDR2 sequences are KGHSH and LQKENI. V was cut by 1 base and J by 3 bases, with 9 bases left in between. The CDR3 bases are TGTGCCAGCTCACCACGGACAAGAGAAGAGACCCAGTACTTC. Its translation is CASSPRTREETQYF.

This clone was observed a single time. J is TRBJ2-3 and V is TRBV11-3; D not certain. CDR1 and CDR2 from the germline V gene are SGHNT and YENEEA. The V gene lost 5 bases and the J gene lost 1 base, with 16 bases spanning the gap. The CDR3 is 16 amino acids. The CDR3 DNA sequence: TGTGCCAGCAGCAAGTCTGGGTACGGAGGCACAGATACGCAGTATTTT. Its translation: CASSKSGYGGTDTQYF. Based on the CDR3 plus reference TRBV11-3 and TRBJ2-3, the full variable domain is EAGVVQSPRYKIIEKKQPVAFWCNPISGHNTLYWYLQNLGQGPELLIRYENEEAVDDSQLPKDRFSAERLKGVDSTLKIQPAELGDSAVYLCASSKSGYGGTDTQYFGPGTRLTVL.

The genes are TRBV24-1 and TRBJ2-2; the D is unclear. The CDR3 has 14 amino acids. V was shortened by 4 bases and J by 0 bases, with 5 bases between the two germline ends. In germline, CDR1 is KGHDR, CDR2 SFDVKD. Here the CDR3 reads CATSDTANTGELFF. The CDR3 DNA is TGTGCCACCAGTGACACAGCGAACACCGGGGAGCTGTTTTTT.

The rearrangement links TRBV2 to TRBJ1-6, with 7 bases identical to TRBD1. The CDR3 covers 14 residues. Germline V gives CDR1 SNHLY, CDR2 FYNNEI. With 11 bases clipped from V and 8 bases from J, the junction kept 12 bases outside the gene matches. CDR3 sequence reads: CAVRKGQSYSPLHF. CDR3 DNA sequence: TGTGCCGTCCGAAAGGGACAGTCATATTCACCCCTCCACTTT.

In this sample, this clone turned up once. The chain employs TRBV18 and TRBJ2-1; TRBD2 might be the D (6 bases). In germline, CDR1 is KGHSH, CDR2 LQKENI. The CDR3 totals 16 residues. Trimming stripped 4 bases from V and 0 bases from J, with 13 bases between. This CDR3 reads CASSRGTSSSYNEQFF. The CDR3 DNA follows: TGTGCCAGCTCACGCGGGACTTCGAGCTCCTACAATGAGCAGTTCTTC. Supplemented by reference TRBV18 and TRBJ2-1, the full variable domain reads NAGVMQNPRHLVRRRGQEARLRCSPMKGHSHVYWYRQLPEEGLKFMVYLQKENIIDESGMPKERFSAEFPKEGPSILRIQQVVRGDSAAYFCASSRGTSSSYNEQFFGPGTRLTVL.

The CDR3 DNA reads as TGTGCCAGCAGTTGGGACAGGGACACAGATACGCAGTATTTT. Translating it yields CASSWDRDTDTQYF. V is TRBV27 and J is TRBJ2-3, with 9 bases identical to TRBD1. The V gene's germline CDR1 is MNHEY and CDR2 SMNVEV (reference sequence). CDR3 length: 14 amino acids. Losses at the gene ends were 4 bases for V and 2 bases for J; bases not matched to a gene: 1.

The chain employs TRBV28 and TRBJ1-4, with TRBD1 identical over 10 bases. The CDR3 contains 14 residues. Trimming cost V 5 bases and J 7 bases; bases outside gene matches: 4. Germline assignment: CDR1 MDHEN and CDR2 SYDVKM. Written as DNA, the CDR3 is TGTGCCAGCAGTCGACGGACAGGGGGTGAAAAACTGTTTTTT. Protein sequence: CASSRRTGGEKLFF. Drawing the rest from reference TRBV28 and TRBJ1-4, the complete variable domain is DVKVTQSSRYLVKRTGEKVFLECVQDMDHENMFWYRQDPGLGLRLIYFSYDVKMKEKGDIPEGYSVSREKKERFSLILESASTNQTSMYLCASSRRTGGEKLFFGSGTQLSVL.

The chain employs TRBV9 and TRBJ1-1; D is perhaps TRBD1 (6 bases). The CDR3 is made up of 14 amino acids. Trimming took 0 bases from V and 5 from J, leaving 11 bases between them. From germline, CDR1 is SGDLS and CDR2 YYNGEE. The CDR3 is CASSVAGGPTEAFF. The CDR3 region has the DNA TGTGCCAGCAGCGTAGCGGGGGGGCCGACTGAAGCTTTCTTT.

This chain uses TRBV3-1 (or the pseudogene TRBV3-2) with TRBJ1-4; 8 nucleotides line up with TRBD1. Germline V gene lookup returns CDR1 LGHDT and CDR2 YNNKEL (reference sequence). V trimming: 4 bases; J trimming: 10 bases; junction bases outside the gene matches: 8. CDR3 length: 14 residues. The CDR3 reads CASSPGQGIRKLFF. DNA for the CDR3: TGTGCCAGCAGCCCTGGACAGGGTATTAGAAAACTGTTTTTT.

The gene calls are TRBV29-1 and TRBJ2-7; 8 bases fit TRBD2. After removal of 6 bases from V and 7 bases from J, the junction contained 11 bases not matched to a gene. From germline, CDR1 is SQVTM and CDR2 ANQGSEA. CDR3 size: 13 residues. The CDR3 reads CSVRGLAVVEQYF. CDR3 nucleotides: TGCAGCGTACGCGGACTAGCAGTGGTTGAGCAGTACTTC.

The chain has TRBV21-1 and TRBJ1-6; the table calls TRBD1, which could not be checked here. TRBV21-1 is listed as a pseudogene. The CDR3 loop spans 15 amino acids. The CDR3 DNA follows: TGTGCCAGCAGAACAGGACAGGGCGATAATTCACCCCTCCACTTT. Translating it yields CASRTGQGDNSPLHF.

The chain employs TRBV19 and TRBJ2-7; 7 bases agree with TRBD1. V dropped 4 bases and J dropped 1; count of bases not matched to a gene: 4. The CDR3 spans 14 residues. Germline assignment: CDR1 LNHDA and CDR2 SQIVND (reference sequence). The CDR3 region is CASSNTGQSYEQYF. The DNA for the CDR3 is TGTGCCAGTAGTAACACGGGACAGTCCTACGAGCAGTACTTC.

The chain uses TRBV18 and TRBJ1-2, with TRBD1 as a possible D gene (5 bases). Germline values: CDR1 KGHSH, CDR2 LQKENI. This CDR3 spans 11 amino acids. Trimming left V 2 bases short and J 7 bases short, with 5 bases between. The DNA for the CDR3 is TGTGCCAGCTCACCAGGGGCTGGCTACACCTTC. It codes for CASSPGAGYTF.

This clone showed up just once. The CDR3 reads CASSALPEAELFF. CDR3 DNA sequence: TGTGCCAGCTCGGCCTTACCGGAGGCGGAGCTGTTTTTT. This chain uses TRBV18 with TRBJ2-2, with D possibly being TRBD2 (5 bases). This CDR3 has 13 amino acids. In germline, CDR1 is KGHSH, CDR2 LQKENI. V lost 6 bases and J 10 bases, leaving 15 bases between the germline ends.

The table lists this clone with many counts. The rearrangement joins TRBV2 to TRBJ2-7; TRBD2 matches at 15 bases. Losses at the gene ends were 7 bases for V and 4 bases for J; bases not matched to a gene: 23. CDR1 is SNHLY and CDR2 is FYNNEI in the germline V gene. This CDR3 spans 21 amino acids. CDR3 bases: TGTGCCAGCAAGTGGGGGGGCAAACCGGGACTAGCGGGAGGTCATTCATACGAGCAGTACTTC. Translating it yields CASKWGGKPGLAGGHSYEQYF.